These T cell receptor beta chains were read from a single sample in a study of T cell repertoires in cytomegalovirus infection. Their recognized antigens are unknown. One entry per CDR3 protein, called by TCRdb with MiXCR from the reads. The table lists approximately 500,000 distinct CDR3 sequences, 30% to 40% of them singletons. The sequenced sample was cultured PBMCs, obtained from culture after CMV antigen stimulation. Receptors originate from a human donor in good health (CMV status not recorded). Some clones in this sample may be carry-over from other donors' samples. CDR3s include the opening cysteine and the closing phenylalanine or tryptophan. A D gene is named only where the DNA matches it firmly. Rows may omit the clone size; those that give it use once, few, many or a size class.

j_call d_call clone_size v_call cdr3_aa cdr3_nt
TRBJ2-5 . few TRBV5-1 CASSLVGGGETQYF TGCGCCAGCAGCCTAGTCGGTGGGGGGGAGACCCAGTACTTC
TRBJ1-5 . many TRBV6-2/TRBV6-3 CASRNRAIRNQPQHF TGTGCCAGCAGGAATAGGGCGATTCGCAATCAGCCCCAGCATTTT
TRBJ2-3 TRBD2 many TRBV7-8 CASSSGLGPTDTQYF TGTGCCAGCAGCTCGGGACTAGGTCCCACAGATACGCAGTATTTT
TRBJ2-3 . few TRBV5-4 CASSLDARTELSQYF TGTGCCAGCAGCTTGGATGCTAGGACGGAGCTTTCGCAGTATTTT
TRBJ1-2 . few TRBV6-2/TRBV6-3 CASSLDRKANYGYTF TGTGCCAGCAGTTTGGACAGAAAAGCTAACTATGGCTACACCTTC
TRBJ1-3 . . TRBV7-9 CASSLSNDRYSGNTIYF TGTGCCAGCAGCTTAAGCAACGACAGGTACTCTGGAAACACCATATATTTT
TRBJ2-2 TRBD2 many TRBV7-2 CASSQLGLAGPNTGELFF TGTGCCAGCAGCCAACTTGGACTAGCGGGACCGAACACCGGGGAGCTGTTTTTT
TRBJ1-2 . few TRBV7-7 CASSLVFLGPGGYTF TGTGCCAGCAGCTTAGTATTTCTGGGGCCAGGAGGCTACACCTTC
TRBJ1-2 . . TRBV29-1 CSVEVRQGAIDGYTF TGCAGCGTTGAGGTACGCCAGGGAGCAATAGATGGCTACACCTTC
TRBJ1-1 . few TRBV14 CASSKRDGDTEAFF TGTGCCAGCAGCAAGAGGGACGGAGACACTGAAGCTTTCTTT
TRBJ2-3 . many TRBV7-2 CASSRSPSTDTQYF TGTGCCAGCTCGCGGTCTCCTAGCACAGATACGCAGTATTTT
TRBJ2-4 TRBD2 few TRBV12-3/TRBV12-4 CASSRYGGTSGRGRLAKNIQYF TGTGCCAGCAGCAGATATGGTGGGACTAGCGGGAGGGGGAGACTAGCCAAAAACATTCAGTACTTC
TRBJ2-3 . medium-sized TRBV7-2 CASSPLADLSTDTQYF TGTGCCAGCAGCCCCTTAGCGGACCTAAGCACAGATACGCAGTATTTT
TRBJ1-6 TRBD1 once TRBV4-1 CASSHPEGANSPLHF TGCGCCAGCAGCCACCCGGAGGGGGCGAATTCACCCCTCCACTTT
TRBJ2-5 . . TRBV18 CASSPTLQTYQETQYF TGTGCCAGCTCGCCGACACTGCAGACGTACCAAGAGACCCAGTACTTC
TRBJ2-2 . . TRBV4-2 CASSAQHTGELFF TGTGCCAGCAGTGCGCAACACACCGGGGAGCTGTTTTTT
TRBJ2-5 . few TRBV30 CAWSTESRTQYF TGTGCCTGGAGTACGGAGAGTAGGACCCAGTACTTC
TRBJ1-2 . many TRBV28 CASRTRESYTF TGTGCCAGCAGGACCAGGGAGAGCTACACCTTC
TRBJ1-1 TRBD1 few TRBV10-3 CAIRKNRQGASTEAFF TGTGCCATCAGGAAAAATCGACAGGGGGCTTCTACTGAAGCTTTCTTT
TRBJ2-1 . few TRBV2 CASSADNNEQFF TGTGCCAGCAGTGCAGATAACAATGAGCAGTTCTTC